This T cell receptor beta chain was obtained from a study of beta chain features in type 1 diabetes. Germline lookup yields CDR1 SQVTM and CDR2 ANQGSEA. The length of the CDR3 is 13 residues. J was trimmed by 4 bases and V by 6 bases; bases with no gene match: 7. Each sorted population was over 95% pure. The whole isolated RNA underwent reverse transcription, so sequencing captured expressed TCRB transcripts. Only in-frame clones appear in the TCRdb table, and some are missing; sequencing was by immunoSEQ multiplex PCR. This table holds 20,000 to 30,000 clones, about 70% found once. Comments on this clone: The target antigen is unknown.

Study findings and constraints: Using cDNA template may skew counts toward highly expressing activated cells. Researchers could not determine here whether HLA type influences TCRB rearrangement.

Material for sequencing was Tregs from blood. V is TRBV29-1 and J is TRBJ2-3, with 7 positions matching TRBD2. This clonotype was obtained from a woman aged 40 to 50 in good health. CDR3 sequence reads: CSVDSGLPDTQYF. Here the CDR3 DNA reads TGCAGCGTAGATAGCGGGCTACCAGATACGCAGTATTTT.